What follows are 8 T cell receptor beta chains derived from one specimen sequenced in a study of cytomegalovirus exposure and HLA in healthy donors. The PCR was carried out with 60 Vbeta primers and 13 Jbeta primers. Measured with immunoSEQ multiplex PCR; TCRdb has only the in-frame clones, and not every one. The table lists over 100,000 clones, about 80% of them singletons, with about 8% in the top ten. Sequences were obtained from PBMCs. The receptors here all came from a woman between 45 and 65 years old in good health and CMV-seropositive.

The chain's CDR3 is CSAGGLAGVTGELFF. Written as DNA, the CDR3 is TGCAGCGCCGGGGGGCTAGCGGGAGTCACCGGGGAGCTGTTTTTT. This chain links TRBV29-1 with TRBJ2-2, with 10 positions matching TRBD2. CDR3 length equals 15 residues. Germline V gene lookup returns CDR1 SQVTM and CDR2 ANQGSEA. V shed 7 bases and J 4 bases; nucleotides not matched to a gene: 9.

V usage is TRBV7-9 and J usage is TRBJ1-4, with D maybe TRBD1 (5 bases). The germline V gene encodes CDR1 SEHNR and CDR2 FQNEAQ (reference sequence). This CDR3 contains 14 residues. Trimming stripped 5 bases from V and 7 bases from J, with 14 bases between. CDR3 sequence: CASSQDTFSEKLFF. The CDR3 nucleotides read TGTGCCAGCAGCCAGGACACCTTTAGTGAAAAACTGTTTTTT.

The chain uses TRBV11-2 and TRBJ2-1; 8 nucleotides match TRBD2. This CDR3 spans 16 amino acids. The V gene's germline CDR1 is SGHAT and CDR2 FQNNGV. Losses at the gene ends were 4 bases for V and 3 bases for J; bases not matched to a gene: 8. The CDR3 DNA reads as TGTGCCAGCAGCTCCCTGAGTAGCGGGATCTACAATGAGCAGTTCTTC. This encodes CASSSLSSGIYNEQFF.

Turning to this clone: Distinct nucleotide sequences in the sample also encode this CDR3. The V call is TRBV14, the J call TRBJ1-2; D gene unclear. V lost 6 bases and J lost 4, with 9 bases in between. The germline gives CDR1 SGHDN, CDR2 FVKESK. This CDR3 comprises 12 residues. CDR3: CASSSRGYGYTF. The CDR3, as DNA: TGTGCCAGCAGTTCCCGGGGCTATGGCTACACCTTC.

This sequence joins TRBV7-8 and TRBJ2-3, with a possible D match to TRBD2 (6 bases). Trimming pared 2 bases from V and 0 bases from J, leaving 12 bases between. The CDR3 spans 16 residues. CDR1 is SGHVS, CDR2 FQNEAQ, per germline. The CDR3 sequence: CASSLMGGSSTDTQYF. The CDR3 DNA reads as TGTGCCAGCAGCTTAATGGGGGGTTCTAGCACAGATACGCAGTATTTT.

This rearrangement joins TRBV7-2 to TRBJ2-1, with TRBD2 matching over 7 bases. Unmatched junction bases numbered 3, after V lost 1 base and J lost 0 bases. Germline V CDR1 and CDR2: SGHTA, FQGNSA. CDR3 size: 16 residues. CDR3 sequence reads: CASSLGGGLSYNEQFF. The DNA of the CDR3 is TGTGCCAGCAGCTTAGGGGGGGGACTCTCCTACAATGAGCAGTTCTTC. The full variable domain, its missing parts supplied by reference TRBV7-2 and TRBJ2-1, is GAGVSQSPSNKVTEKGKDVELRCDPISGHTALYWYRQSLGQGLEFLIYFQGNSAPDKSGLPSDRFSAERTGGSVSTLTIQRTQQEDSAVYLCASSLGGGLSYNEQFFGPGTRLTVL.

The chain combines TRBV5-1 with TRBJ2-5; 8 bases are shared with TRBD2. Germline CDR1 SGHRS, CDR2 YFSETQ. J lost 5 bases, V lost 3 bases, and 18 bases had no gene match. This CDR3 region has 18 residues. The chain's CDR3 is CASSSGTSLRWPGETQYF. CDR3 sequence (DNA): TGCGCCAGCAGCTCCGGGACTAGTCTTCGGTGGCCAGGGGAGACCCAGTACTTC.

The chain couples TRBV5-4 to TRBJ2-5, with 15 nucleotides matching TRBD2. Germline V CDR1 and CDR2: SGHNT, YYREEE (reference sequence). The junction had 2 bases not matched to a gene; V was cut back by 3 bases and J by 2 bases. The CDR3 is 16 residues long. The CDR3 DNA is TGTGCCAGCAGCTCGGGACTAGCGGGGGGTCAAGAGACCCAGTACTTC. Residues: CASSSGLAGGQETQYF.